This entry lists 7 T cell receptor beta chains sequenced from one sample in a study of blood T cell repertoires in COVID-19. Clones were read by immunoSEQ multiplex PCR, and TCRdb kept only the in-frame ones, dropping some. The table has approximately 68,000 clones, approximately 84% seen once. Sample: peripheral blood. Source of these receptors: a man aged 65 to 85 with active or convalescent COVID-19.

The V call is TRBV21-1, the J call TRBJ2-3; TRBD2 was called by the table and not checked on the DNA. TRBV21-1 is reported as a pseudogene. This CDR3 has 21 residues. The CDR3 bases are TGTGCCAGCATCGAAATGAGGGTTCTAGCGGGAGAAATGGGAAGCACAGATACGCAGTATTTT. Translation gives CASIEMRVLAGEMGSTDTQYF.

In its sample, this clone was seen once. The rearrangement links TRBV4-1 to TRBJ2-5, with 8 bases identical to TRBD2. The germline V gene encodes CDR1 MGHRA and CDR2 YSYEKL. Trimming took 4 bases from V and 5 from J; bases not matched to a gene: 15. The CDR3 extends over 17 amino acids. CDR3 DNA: TGCGCCAGCAGCCTCGGACTAGCAGGGAGTTTTAGCGAGACCCAGTACTTC. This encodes CASSLGLAGSFSETQYF.

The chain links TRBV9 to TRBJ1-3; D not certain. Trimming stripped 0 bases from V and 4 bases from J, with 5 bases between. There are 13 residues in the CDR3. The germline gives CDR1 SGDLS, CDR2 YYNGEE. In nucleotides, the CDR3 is TGTGCCAGCAGCGTAGGGAGGGGAAACACCATATATTTT. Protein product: CASSVGRGNTIYF.

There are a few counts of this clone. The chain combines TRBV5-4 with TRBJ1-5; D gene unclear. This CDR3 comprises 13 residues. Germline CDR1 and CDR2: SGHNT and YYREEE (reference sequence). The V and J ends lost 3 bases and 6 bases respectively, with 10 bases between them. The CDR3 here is CASSSEGVQPQHF. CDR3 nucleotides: TGTGCCAGCAGCTCGGAAGGAGTTCAGCCCCAGCATTTT.

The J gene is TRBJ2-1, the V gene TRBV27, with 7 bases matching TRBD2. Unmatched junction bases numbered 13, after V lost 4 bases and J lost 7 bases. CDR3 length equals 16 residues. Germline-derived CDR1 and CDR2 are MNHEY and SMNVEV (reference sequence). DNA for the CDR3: TGTGCCAGCAGTTCACAAAGGTGGGAGGGCCTGAATGAGCAGTTCTTC. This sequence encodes CASSSQRWEGLNEQFF.

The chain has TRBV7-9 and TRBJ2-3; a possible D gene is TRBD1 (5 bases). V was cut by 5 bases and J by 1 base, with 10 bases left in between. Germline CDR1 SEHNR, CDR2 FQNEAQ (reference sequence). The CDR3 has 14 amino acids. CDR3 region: CASSPWGRTDTQYF. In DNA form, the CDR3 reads TGTGCCAGCAGCCCGTGGGGCCGCACAGATACGCAGTATTTT.

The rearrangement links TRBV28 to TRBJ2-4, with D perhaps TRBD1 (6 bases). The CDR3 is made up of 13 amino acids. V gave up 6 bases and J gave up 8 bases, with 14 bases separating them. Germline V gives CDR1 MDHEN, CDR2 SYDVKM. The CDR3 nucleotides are TGTGCCAGCAGGTTGAGGGGGTCCCACATTCAGTACTTC. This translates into CASRLRGSHIQYF.